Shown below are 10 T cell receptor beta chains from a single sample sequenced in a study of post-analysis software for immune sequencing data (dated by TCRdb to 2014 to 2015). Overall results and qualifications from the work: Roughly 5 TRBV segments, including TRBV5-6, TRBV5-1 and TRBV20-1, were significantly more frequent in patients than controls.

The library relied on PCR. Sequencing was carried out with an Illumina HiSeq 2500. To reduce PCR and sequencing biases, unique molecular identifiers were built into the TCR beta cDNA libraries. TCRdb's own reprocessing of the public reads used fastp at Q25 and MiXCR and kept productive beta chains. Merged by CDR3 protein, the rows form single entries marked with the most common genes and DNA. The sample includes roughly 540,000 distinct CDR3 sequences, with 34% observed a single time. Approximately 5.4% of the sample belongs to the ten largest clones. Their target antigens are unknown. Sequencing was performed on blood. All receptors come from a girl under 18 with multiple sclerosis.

The CDR3 region has the DNA TGTGCCAGCAGCCCAGACAGGGGGGTGAACACTGAAGCTTTCTTT. This translates into CASSPDRGVNTEAFF. The chain uses TRBV7-2 and TRBJ1-1, with TRBD1 matching 9 bases. The CDR3 runs 15 residues. Per germline, CDR1 SGHTA and CDR2 FQGNSA. Trimming at V came to 5 bases and at J to 0 bases, leaving 4 bases not matched to a gene.

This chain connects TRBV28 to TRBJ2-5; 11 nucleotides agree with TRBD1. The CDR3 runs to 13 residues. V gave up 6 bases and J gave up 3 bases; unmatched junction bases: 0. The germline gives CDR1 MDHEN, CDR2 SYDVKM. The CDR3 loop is CASRGQGEETQYF. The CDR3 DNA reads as TGTGCCAGCAGGGGACAGGGGGAAGAGACCCAGTACTTC.

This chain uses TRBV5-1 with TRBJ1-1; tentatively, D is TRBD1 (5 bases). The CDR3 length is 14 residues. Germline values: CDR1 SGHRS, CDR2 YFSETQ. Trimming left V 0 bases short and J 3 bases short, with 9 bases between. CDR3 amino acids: CASSLVGPDTEAFF. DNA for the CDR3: TGCGCCAGCAGCTTGGTGGGGCCCGACACTGAAGCTTTCTTT.

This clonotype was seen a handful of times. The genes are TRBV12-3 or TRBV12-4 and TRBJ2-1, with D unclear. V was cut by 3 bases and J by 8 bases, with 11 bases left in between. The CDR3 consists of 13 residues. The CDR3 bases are TGTGCCAGCAGTTTCGGCAACGGCTATGAGCAGTTCTTC. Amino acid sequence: CASSFGNGYEQFF.

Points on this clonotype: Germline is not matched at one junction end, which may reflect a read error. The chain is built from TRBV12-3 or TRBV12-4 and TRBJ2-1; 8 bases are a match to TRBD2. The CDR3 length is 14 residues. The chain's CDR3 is CAGSLGFGGAPEFF. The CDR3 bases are TGTGCCGGCAGTTTAGGGTTCGGGGGGGCTCCGGAGTTCTTC.

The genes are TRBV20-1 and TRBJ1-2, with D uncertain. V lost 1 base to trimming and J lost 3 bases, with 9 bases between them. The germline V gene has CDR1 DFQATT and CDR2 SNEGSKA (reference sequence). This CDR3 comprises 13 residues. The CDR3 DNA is TGCAGTGCTAGAGGAGGGTGGGACTATGGCTACACCTTC. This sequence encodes CSARGGWDYGYTF.

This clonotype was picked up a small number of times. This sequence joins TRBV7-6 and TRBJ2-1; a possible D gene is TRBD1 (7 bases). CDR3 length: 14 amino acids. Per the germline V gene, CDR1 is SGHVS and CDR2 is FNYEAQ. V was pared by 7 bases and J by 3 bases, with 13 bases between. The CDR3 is CASTQQGGYNEQFF. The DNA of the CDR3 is TGTGCCAGCACCCAGCAGGGGGGCTACAATGAGCAGTTCTTC.

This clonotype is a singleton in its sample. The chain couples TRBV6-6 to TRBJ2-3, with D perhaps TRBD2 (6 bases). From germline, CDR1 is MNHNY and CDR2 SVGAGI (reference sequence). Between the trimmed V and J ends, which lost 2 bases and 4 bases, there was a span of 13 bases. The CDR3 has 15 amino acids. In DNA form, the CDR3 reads TGTGCCAGCAGTTACAGGGGCGGGGCGGCAGATACGCAGTATTTT. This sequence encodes CASSYRGGAADTQYF.

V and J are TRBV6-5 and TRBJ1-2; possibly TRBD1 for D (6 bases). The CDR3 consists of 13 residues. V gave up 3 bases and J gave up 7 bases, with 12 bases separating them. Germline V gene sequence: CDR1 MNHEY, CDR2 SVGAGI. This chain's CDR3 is CASSYAGEGGYTF. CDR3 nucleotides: TGTGCCAGCAGTTATGCAGGGGAGGGTGGCTACACCTTC.

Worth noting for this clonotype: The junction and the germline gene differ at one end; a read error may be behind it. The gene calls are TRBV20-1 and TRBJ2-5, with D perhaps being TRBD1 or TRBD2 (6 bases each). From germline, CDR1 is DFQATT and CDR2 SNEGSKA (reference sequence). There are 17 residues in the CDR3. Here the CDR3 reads CSARPWGAIGAQETQYF. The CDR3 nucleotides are TGCAGCGCTAGACCCTGGGGGGCAATCGGGGCCCAAGAGACCCAGTACTTC.